The table lists the clone carrying this T cell receptor (beta chain) with a few counts. The antigen remains undetermined. The protocol was immunoSEQ multiplex PCR, while the TCRdb copy is restricted to in-frame clones and leaves out a portion. The sample includes under 130,000 clones, around 89% of them seen just once. The CDR3 has 11 amino acids. CDR1 and CDR2 from the germline V gene are SQVTM and ANQGSEA. Trimming stripped 7 bases from V and 5 bases from J, with 10 bases between. The data were obtained in a study of identifying expanded T cells in peripheral blood. Study-level findings and limits: Variance in clone template counts between approximately two-week samples significantly increased with total template count across all healthy donors.

The chain joins TRBV29-1 to TRBJ2-3; D not certain. The TCR comes from a person aged 18-70 years in good health. Sequencing used blood. CDR3 nucleotide sequence: TGCAGCGCACTCAAGGGAGATACGCAGTATTTT. Translating gives CSALKGDTQYF.